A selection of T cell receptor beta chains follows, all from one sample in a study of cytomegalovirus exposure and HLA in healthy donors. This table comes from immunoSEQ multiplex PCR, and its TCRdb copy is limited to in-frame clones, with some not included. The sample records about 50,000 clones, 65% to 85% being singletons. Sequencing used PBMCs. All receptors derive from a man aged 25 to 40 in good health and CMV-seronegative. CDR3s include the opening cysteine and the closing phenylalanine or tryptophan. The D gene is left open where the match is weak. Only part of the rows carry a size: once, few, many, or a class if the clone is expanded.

CASSWDSTNYGYTF | TGTGCCAGCAGCTGGGACAGCACTAACTATGGCTACACCTTC | NA | TRBV11-3 | TRBD1 | TRBJ1-2
CASSLLGTAGANVLTF | TGTGCCAGCAGTTTATTGGGCACGGCTGGGGCCAACGTCCTGACTTTC | NA | TRBV28 | NA | TRBJ2-6
CASSSPTSGAGYGYTF | TGTGCCAGCAGCTCCCCCACGTCGGGCGCAGGGTATGGCTACACCTTC | NA | TRBV7-9 | NA | TRBJ1-2
CASSDVASGSYEQYF | TGTGCCAGCAGTGACGTGGCTAGCGGGAGTTACGAGCAGTACTTC | NA | TRBV25-1 | TRBD2 | TRBJ2-7
CASSQQGLAGATDTQYF | TGCGCCAGCAGCCAACAAGGACTAGCGGGGGCCACAGATACGCAGTATTTT | NA | TRBV4-1 | TRBD2 | TRBJ2-3
CASSLEGQLNSPLHF | TGTGCCAGCAGCTTAGAAGGACAGCTAAATTCACCCCTCCACTTT | NA | TRBV7-2 | NA | TRBJ1-6
CASSQQTSGGAFNEQFF | TGTGCCAGCAGCCAACAAACTAGCGGGGGGGCCTTCAATGAGCAGTTCTTC | NA | TRBV4-2 | TRBD2 | TRBJ2-1
CASGGGSETQYF | TGTGCCAGCGGGGGAGGGTCAGAGACCCAGTACTTC | NA | TRBV2 | TRBD2 | TRBJ2-5
CASSVQGSFYNEQFF | TGTGCCAGCAGCGTGCAAGGGAGCTTTTACAATGAGCAGTTCTTC | few | TRBV9 | NA | TRBJ2-1
CASSQDLTIAHEQFF | TGTGCCAGCAGCCAAGATCTCACTATCGCCCATGAGCAGTTCTTC | NA | TRBV4-2 | NA | TRBJ2-1
CASSDPGGQGIIWYEQYF | TGTGCCAGCAGCGATCCAGGAGGACAGGGAATCATATGGTACGAGCAGTACTTC | NA | TRBV7-8 | TRBD1 | TRBJ2-7
CSVKEGRETQYF | TGCAGCGTGAAGGAGGGCCGGGAGACCCAGTACTTC | once | TRBV29-1 | NA | TRBJ2-5
CASSPRSGSYEQYF | TGTGCCAGCTCACCACGGTCCGGGTCCTACGAGCAGTACTTC | NA | TRBV18 | NA | TRBJ2-7
CASSEVGTLEQYF | TGTGCCAGCAGTGAAGTCGGTACTCTGGAGCAGTACTTC | few | TRBV2 | NA | TRBJ2-7
CASSKGQDTEAFF | TGTGCCAGCTCAAAGGGACAGGACACTGAAGCTTTCTTT | NA | TRBV18 | TRBD1 | TRBJ1-1
CASSLGDWVRRLEDTEAFF | TGTGCCAGCAGTTTGGGTGATTGGGTCCGAAGGCTTGAGGACACTGAAGCTTTCTTT | few | TRBV28 | NA | TRBJ1-1
CAISEVGAAGNQPQHF | TGTGCCATCAGTGAGGTAGGGGCCGCGGGCAATCAGCCCCAGCATTTT | NA | TRBV10-3 | NA | TRBJ1-5
CAIRMTGGHEQYF | TGTGCCATCAGGATGACAGGGGGCCACGAGCAGTACTTC | NA | TRBV10-3 | TRBD1 | TRBJ2-7
CASSMTGVGYGYTF | TGTGCCAGCAGTATGACAGGGGTTGGCTATGGCTACACCTTC | NA | TRBV2 | TRBD1 | TRBJ1-2
CASSLAGTPGTEAFF | TGTGCCAGCAGCTTAGCCGGGACACCGGGGACAGAAGCTTTCTTT | NA | TRBV7-6 | NA | TRBJ1-1
CASSYSGTSSSYNEQFF | TGTGCCAGCAGCTACTCCGGGACTTCAAGCTCCTACAATGAGCAGTTCTTC | NA | TRBV7-9 | NA | TRBJ2-1
CASSLGRGRGLSSYEQYF | TGTGCCAGCAGCTTAGGCCGTGGGCGGGGACTTTCCTCCTACGAGCAGTACTTC | NA | TRBV7-2 | NA | TRBJ2-7
CASSDFPGREGKLFF | TGCGCCAGCAGTGATTTCCCCGGGAGGGAAGGAAAACTGTTTTTT | NA | TRBV10-1 | NA | TRBJ1-4
CASSEWGGGKTNEKLFF | TGTGCCAGCAGTGAGTGGGGAGGCGGAAAAACTAATGAAAAACTGTTTTTT | NA | TRBV6-1 | NA | TRBJ1-4